The 10 T cell receptor beta chains below were found in one sample sequenced in a study of CD8 T cells in ankylosing spondylitis. A single record per CDR3 protein comes from TCRdb applying MiXCR to the 5' RACE reads. The data show about 96,000 distinct CDR3 sequences, with around 26% seen just once and around 59% held by the top ten. Specimen: blood, either unsorted or a sorted T cell fraction (not recorded which). These receptors were obtained from a male donor with ankylosing spondylitis or in good health (not recorded which).

CDR3 in DNA: TGCAGTGTCGGAATAGCGGCTATCCAAGAGACCCAGTACTTC. It encodes CSVGIAAIQETQYF. The chain recombines TRBV20-1 with TRBJ2-5; tentatively, D is TRBD2 (6 bases). The CDR3 covers 14 residues. Trimming pared 7 bases from V and 1 base from J, leaving 16 bases between. CDR1 is DFQATT, CDR2 SNEGSKA, per germline (reference sequence).

The V call is TRBV5-1, the J call TRBJ2-5, with 10 nucleotides matching TRBD1. Germline assignment: CDR1 SGHRS and CDR2 YFSETQ. V shed 3 bases and J 2 bases; nucleotides not matched to a gene: 4. There are 15 residues in the CDR3. CDR3 protein: CASSWGQGQQETQYF. The CDR3 bases are TGCGCCAGCAGCTGGGGACAGGGGCAGCAAGAGACCCAGTACTTC.

This chain connects TRBV7-9 to TRBJ2-1, with 9 bases that match TRBD2. Germline trimming cut 8 bases from V and 5 bases from J; bases unmatched to any gene: 10. CDR1 and CDR2 from the germline V gene are SEHNR and FQNEAQ (reference sequence). CDR3 length: 15 residues. As DNA, the CDR3 is TGTGCCAGCGCCCCGCCTAGCGGGATCAACAATGAGCAGTTCTTC. Translation: CASAPPSGINNEQFF. The full variable domain, its missing parts supplied by reference TRBV7-9 and TRBJ2-1, is DTGVSQNPRHKITKRGQNVTFRCDPISEHNRLYWYRQTLGQGPEFLTYFQNEAQLEKSRLLSDRFSAERPKGSFSTLEIQRTEQGDSAMYLCASAPPSGINNEQFFGPGTRLTVL.

The V gene is TRBV27, the J gene TRBJ1-6; 8 bases fit TRBD1. The CDR3 is 14 residues long. Per the germline V gene, CDR1 is MNHEY and CDR2 is SMNVEV (reference sequence). Losses at the gene ends were 6 bases for V and 6 bases for J; bases not matched to a gene: 4. CDR3 in DNA: TGTGCCAGCAGATGGACAGGGATTAATTCACCCCTCCACTTT. Amino acid sequence: CASRWTGINSPLHF.

The rearrangement links TRBV20-1 to TRBJ1-1; D perhaps matches TRBD1 (5 bases). This CDR3 has 13 residues. The V and J ends lost 4 bases and 0 bases respectively, with 9 bases between them. Germline loops: CDR1 DFQATT, CDR2 SNEGSKA (reference sequence). In DNA, the CDR3 is TGCAGTGCTATTGGGACGGTGAACACTGAAGCTTTCTTT. This translates into CSAIGTVNTEAFF.

This clonotype was seen a few times. The chain is built from TRBV20-1 and TRBJ2-3; a possible D gene is TRBD2 (5 bases). The V gene's germline CDR1 is DFQATT and CDR2 SNEGSKA (reference sequence). Deletions cut 5 bases from V and 2 bases from J, with 14 bases between. This CDR3 has 14 amino acids. The CDR3 loop reads CSAPNGGPTDTQYF. Here the CDR3 DNA reads TGCAGTGCTCCTAACGGCGGGCCCACAGATACGCAGTATTTT.

The chain uses TRBV20-1 and TRBJ1-5, with a tentative D call TRBD1 (5 bases). Between the trimmed V and J ends, which lost 5 bases and 4 bases, there was a span of 12 bases. Germline CDR1 DFQATT, CDR2 SNEGSKA (reference sequence). This CDR3 is built from 13 residues. The CDR3, as DNA: TGCAGTGCTGGCAGACAGCCAAATCAGCCCCAGCATTTT. Protein sequence: CSAGRQPNQPQHF.

V gene TRBV20-1 combines with J gene TRBJ1-6; the D is unclear. This CDR3 is built from 13 residues. Germline assignment: CDR1 DFQATT and CDR2 SNEGSKA (reference sequence). V gave up 3 bases and J gave up 9 bases, with 12 bases separating them. The CDR3 DNA reads as TGCAGTGCTAGTGAGGGCAAGGGTTCACCCCTCCACTTT. Residues: CSASEGKGSPLHF.

The chain is built from TRBV5-1 and TRBJ1-1; tentatively, D is TRBD1 (5 bases). The germline CDR1 and CDR2 sequences are SGHRS and YFSETQ. Trimming left V 0 bases short and J 2 bases short, with 14 bases between. The CDR3 spans 16 residues. In nucleotides, the CDR3 is TGCGCCAGCAGCTTGGGCGGGGGGACCTTCAACACTGAAGCTTTCTTT. Translating gives CASSLGGGTFNTEAFF.

V is TRBV29-1 and J is TRBJ1-1, with D possibly TRBD1 on 6 matching bases. Germline CDR1 reads SQVTM; CDR2 reads ANQGSEA. Trimming took off 7 bases at V and 11 bases at J, with 20 bases between the two ends. This CDR3 is built from 12 residues. Here the CDR3 DNA reads TGCAGCGGGCAACCTAACAGGGTCGAGGCTTTCTTT. It encodes CSGQPNRVEAFF.